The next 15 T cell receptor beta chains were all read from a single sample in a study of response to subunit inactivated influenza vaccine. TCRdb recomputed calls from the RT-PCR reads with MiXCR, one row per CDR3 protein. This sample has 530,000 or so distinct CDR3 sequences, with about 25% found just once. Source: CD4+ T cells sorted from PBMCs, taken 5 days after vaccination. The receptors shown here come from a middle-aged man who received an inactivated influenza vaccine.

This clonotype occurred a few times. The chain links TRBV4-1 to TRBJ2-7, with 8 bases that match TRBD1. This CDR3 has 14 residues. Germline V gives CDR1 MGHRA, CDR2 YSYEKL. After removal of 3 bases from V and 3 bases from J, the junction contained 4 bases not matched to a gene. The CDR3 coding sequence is TGCGCCAGCAGCCAGAGGACAGGGTACTACGAGCAGTACTTC. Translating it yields CASSQRTGYYEQYF.

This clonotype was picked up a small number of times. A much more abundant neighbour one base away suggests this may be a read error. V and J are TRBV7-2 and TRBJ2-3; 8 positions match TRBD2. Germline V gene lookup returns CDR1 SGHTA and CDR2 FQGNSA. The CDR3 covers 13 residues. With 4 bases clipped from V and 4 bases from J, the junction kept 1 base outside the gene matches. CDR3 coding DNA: TGTGCCAGCAGCTGGACTAGCCCAGATACGCAGTATTTT. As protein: CASSWTSPDTQYF.

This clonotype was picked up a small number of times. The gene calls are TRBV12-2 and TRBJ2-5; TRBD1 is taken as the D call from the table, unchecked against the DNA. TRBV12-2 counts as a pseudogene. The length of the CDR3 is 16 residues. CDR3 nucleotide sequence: TGTGCAAGTCGCTTAGGGGAGAACAGGACCCAAGAGACCCAGTACTTC. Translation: CASRLGENRTQETQYF.

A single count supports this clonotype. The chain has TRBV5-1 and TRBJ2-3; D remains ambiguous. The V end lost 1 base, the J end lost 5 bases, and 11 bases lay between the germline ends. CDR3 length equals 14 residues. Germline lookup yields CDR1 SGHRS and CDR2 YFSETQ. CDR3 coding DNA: TGCGCCAGCAGCTTGCTGCACCTGGGAGATACGCAGTATTTT. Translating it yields CASSLLHLGDTQYF.

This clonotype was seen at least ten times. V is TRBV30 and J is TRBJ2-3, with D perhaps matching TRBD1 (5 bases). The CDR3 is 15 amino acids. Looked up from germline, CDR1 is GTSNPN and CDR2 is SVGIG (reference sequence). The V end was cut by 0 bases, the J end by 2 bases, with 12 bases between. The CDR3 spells CAWSVQAHNTDTQYF. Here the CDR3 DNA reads TGTGCCTGGAGTGTACAGGCCCACAACACAGATACGCAGTATTTT.

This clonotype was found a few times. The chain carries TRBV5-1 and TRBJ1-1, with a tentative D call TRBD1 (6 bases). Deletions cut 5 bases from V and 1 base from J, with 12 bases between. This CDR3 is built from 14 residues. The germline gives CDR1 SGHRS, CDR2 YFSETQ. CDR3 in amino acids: CASSSGTPNTEAFF. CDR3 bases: TGCGCCAGCAGTTCCGGGACACCGAACACTGAAGCTTTCTTT. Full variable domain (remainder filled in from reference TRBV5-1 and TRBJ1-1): KAGVTQTPRYLIKTRGQQVTLSCSPISGHRSVSWYQQTPGQGLQFLFEYFSETQRNKGNFPGRFSGRQFSNSRSEMNVSTLELGDSALYLCASSSGTPNTEAFFGQGTRLTVV.

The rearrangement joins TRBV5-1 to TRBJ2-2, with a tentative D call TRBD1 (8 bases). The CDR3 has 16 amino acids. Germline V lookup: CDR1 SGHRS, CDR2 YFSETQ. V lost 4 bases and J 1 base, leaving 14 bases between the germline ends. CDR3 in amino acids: CASSLRGTGNTGELFF. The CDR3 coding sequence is TGCGCCAGCAGCCTGCGGGGGACAGGGAACACCGGGGAGCTGTTTTTT. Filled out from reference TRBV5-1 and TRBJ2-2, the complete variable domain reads KAGVTQTPRYLIKTRGQQVTLSCSPISGHRSVSWYQQTPGQGLQFLFEYFSETQRNKGNFPGRFSGRQFSNSRSEMNVSTLELGDSALYLCASSLRGTGNTGELFFGEGSRLTVL.

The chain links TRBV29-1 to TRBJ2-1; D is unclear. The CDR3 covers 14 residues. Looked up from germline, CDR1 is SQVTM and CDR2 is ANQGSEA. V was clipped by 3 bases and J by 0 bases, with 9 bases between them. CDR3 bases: TGCAGCGTTGATGTCTCCAGCTCCTACAATGAGCAGTTCTTC. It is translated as CSVDVSSSYNEQFF.

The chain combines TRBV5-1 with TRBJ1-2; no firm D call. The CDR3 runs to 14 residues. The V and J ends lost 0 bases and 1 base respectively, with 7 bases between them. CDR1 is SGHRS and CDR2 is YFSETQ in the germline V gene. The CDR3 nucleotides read TGCGCCAGCAGCTTGGACAACAATAACTATGGCTACACCTTC. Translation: CASSLDNNNYGYTF.

In nucleotides, the CDR3 is TGTGCCAGCAGTCTCGCGATGGCAGAAGCTTTCTTT. Translated: CASSLAMAEAFF. The chain joins TRBV12-3 or TRBV12-4 to TRBJ1-1; unclear D gene. V shed 5 bases and J shed 8 bases, with 12 bases lying between them. This CDR3 contains 12 residues.

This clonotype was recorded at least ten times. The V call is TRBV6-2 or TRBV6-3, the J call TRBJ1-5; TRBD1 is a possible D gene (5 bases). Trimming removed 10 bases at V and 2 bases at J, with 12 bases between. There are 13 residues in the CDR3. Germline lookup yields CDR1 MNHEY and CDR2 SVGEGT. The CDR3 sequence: CATVGTGNQPQHF. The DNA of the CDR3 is TGTGCCACCGTTGGGACCGGCAATCAGCCCCAGCATTTT.

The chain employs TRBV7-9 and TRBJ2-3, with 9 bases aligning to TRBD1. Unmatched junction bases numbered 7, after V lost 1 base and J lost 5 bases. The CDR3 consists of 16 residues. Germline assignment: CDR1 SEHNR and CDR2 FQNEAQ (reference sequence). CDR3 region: CASSLERTGVEDTQYF. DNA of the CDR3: TGTGCCAGCAGCTTAGAGCGGACAGGGGTGGAAGATACGCAGTATTTT. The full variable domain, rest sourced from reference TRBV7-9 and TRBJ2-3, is DTGVSQNPRHKITKRGQNVTFRCDPISEHNRLYWYRQTLGQGPEFLTYFQNEAQLEKSRLLSDRFSAERPKGSFSTLEIQRTEQGDSAMYLCASSLERTGVEDTQYFGPGTRLTVL.

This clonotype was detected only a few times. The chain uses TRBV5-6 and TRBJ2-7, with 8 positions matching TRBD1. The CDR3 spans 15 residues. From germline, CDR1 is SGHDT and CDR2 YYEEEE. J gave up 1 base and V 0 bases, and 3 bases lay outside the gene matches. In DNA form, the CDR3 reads TGTGCCAGCAGCTTGGGGACAGGGCTTTCCTACGAGCAGTACTTC. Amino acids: CASSLGTGLSYEQYF.

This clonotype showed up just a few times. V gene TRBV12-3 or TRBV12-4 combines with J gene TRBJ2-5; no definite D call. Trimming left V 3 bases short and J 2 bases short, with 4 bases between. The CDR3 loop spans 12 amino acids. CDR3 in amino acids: CASSFVQETQYF. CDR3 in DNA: TGTGCCAGCAGTTTTGTACAAGAGACCCAGTACTTC.

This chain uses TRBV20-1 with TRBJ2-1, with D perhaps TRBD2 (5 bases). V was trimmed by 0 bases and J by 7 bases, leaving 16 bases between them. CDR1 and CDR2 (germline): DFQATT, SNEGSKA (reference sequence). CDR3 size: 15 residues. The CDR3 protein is CSARDRLAVANEQFF. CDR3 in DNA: TGCAGTGCTAGAGATCGGCTAGCCGTTGCTAATGAGCAGTTCTTC.